These 28 T cell receptor beta chains came from one sample sequenced in a study of blood T cell repertoires in COVID-19. Assay used: immunoSEQ multiplex PCR; TCRdb lists only in-frame clones, some missing. In the table there are about 76,000 clones, 85% of which are singletons. Material for sequencing was peripheral blood. These receptors were taken from a man aged 55 to 70 with COVID-19, enrolled during active disease.

The rearrangement links TRBV7-2 to TRBJ2-1, with D possibly TRBD1 on 6 matching bases. V was clipped by 4 bases and J by 5 bases, with 18 bases between them. There are 16 residues in the CDR3. Germline loops: CDR1 SGHTA, CDR2 FQGNSA. For the CDR3, the DNA is TGTGCCAGCAGCTCTTACAGGGTAAGGGCCGACAATGAGCAGTTCTTC. It yields the protein CASSSYRVRADNEQFF.

The V gene is TRBV30, the J gene TRBJ2-4, with a tentative D call TRBD1 (6 bases). This CDR3 is built from 15 residues. Germline CDR1 is GTSNPN and CDR2 is SVGIG (reference sequence). V lost 1 base and J lost 6, with 16 bases in between. DNA for the CDR3: TGTGCCTGGAGTGGAGCACGGGACACAGTAAACATTCAGTACTTC. Amino acids: CAWSGARDTVNIQYF.

The chain employs TRBV24-1 and TRBJ2-5; TRBD2 aligns across 7 bases. The CDR3 extends over 15 amino acids. Unmatched junction bases numbered 2, after V lost 0 bases and J lost 2 bases. Germline CDR1 KGHDR, CDR2 SFDVKD. This CDR3 is CATSDLSGTQETQYF. For the CDR3, the DNA is TGTGCCACCAGTGATTTGAGCGGGACTCAAGAGACCCAGTACTTC.

The V gene is TRBV30, the J gene TRBJ1-2; D ambiguous. Germline CDR1 is GTSNPN and CDR2 is SVGIG (reference sequence). The V end lost 1 base, the J end lost 10 bases, and 10 bases lay between the germline ends. The CDR3 has 11 residues. The CDR3 sequence is CAWSEWATYTF. The CDR3 DNA reads TGTGCCTGGAGTGAGTGGGCGACCTACACCTTC. The full variable domain, in which reference TRBV30 and TRBJ1-2 provide the parts outside the CDR3, is SQTIHQWPATLVQPVGSPLSLECTVEGTSNPNLYWYRQAAGRGLQLLFYSVGIGQISSEVPQNLSASRPQDRQFILSSKKLLLSDSGFYLCAWSEWATYTFGSGTRLTVV.

This clone was picked up a small number of times. CDR3 DNA: TGTGCCAGCAGTCTCGGACAGGGGCTGAATCAGCCCCAGCATTTT. Translation: CASSLGQGLNQPQHF. This sequence joins TRBV6-5 and TRBJ1-5, with 9 bases lining up with TRBD1. The CDR3 loop spans 15 amino acids. Germline V CDR1 and CDR2: MNHEY, SVGAGI. Trimming removed 5 bases from V and 4 bases from J; junction bases left unmatched: 6.

This CDR3 is CASSSRQGDQPQHF. DNA for the CDR3: TGTGCCAGCAGTTCCCGACAGGGTGATCAGCCCCAGCATTTT. V is TRBV6-5 and J is TRBJ1-5; 7 bases align to TRBD1. Losses at the gene ends were 4 bases for V and 5 bases for J; bases not matched to a gene: 5. Germline lookup yields CDR1 MNHEY and CDR2 SVGAGI. This CDR3 is 14 amino acids long.

The rearrangement links TRBV5-4 to TRBJ1-6; 8 bases line up with TRBD1. Unmatched junction bases numbered 15, after V lost 4 bases and J lost 18 bases. Germline CDR1 SGHNT, CDR2 YYREEE (reference sequence). There are 14 residues in the CDR3. CDR3 residues: CASSQTGAGRIHHF. CDR3 coding DNA: TGTGCCAGCAGCCAGACAGGGGCGGGCCGCATACACCACTTT. Combining the CDR3 with reference TRBV5-4 and TRBJ1-6 gives the whole variable domain ETGVTQSPTHLIKTRGQQVTLRCSSQSGHNTVSWYQQALGQGPQFIFQYYREEENGRGNFPPRFSGLQFPNYSSELNVNALELDDSALYLCASSQTGAGRIHHFGNGTRLTVT.

This clone showed up just once. The chain has TRBV5-1 and TRBJ2-3; TRBD2 matches 13 bases. Germline CDR1 SGHRS, CDR2 YFSETQ. The junction had 6 bases not matched to a gene; V was cut back by 4 bases and J by 4 bases. CDR3 size: 16 residues. Here the CDR3 reads CASSPGTSGISDTQYF. CDR3 in DNA: TGCGCCAGCAGCCCCGGGACTAGCGGGATATCAGATACGCAGTATTTT.

The gene calls are TRBV30 and TRBJ2-1, with a tentative D call TRBD1 (6 bases). In germline, CDR1 is GTSNPN, CDR2 SVGIG (reference sequence). Trimming took 7 bases from V and 9 from J, leaving 16 bases between them. The CDR3 length is 12 residues. CDR3 residues: CAFSGGFGEQFF. The CDR3 DNA reads TGTGCCTTTAGTGGGGGCTTCGGTGAGCAGTTCTTC.

The chain recombines TRBV14 with TRBJ1-1, with D unclear. This CDR3 region has 13 residues. The germline CDR1 and CDR2 sequences are SGHDN and FVKESK. V was cut by 6 bases and J by 1 base, with 9 bases left in between. The CDR3 nucleotides are TGTGCCAGCAGTAGTTCCCGGAACACTGAAGCTTTCTTT. Protein product: CASSSSRNTEAFF.

In this sample, this clone turned up once. The V gene is TRBV18, the J gene TRBJ1-3; a possible D gene is TRBD1 (5 bases). CDR3 length: 16 residues. Germline V gene data show CDR1 as KGHSH and CDR2 as LQKENI. The V end lost 1 base, the J end lost 3 bases, and 13 bases lay between the germline ends. CDR3 amino acids: CASSPRTARGGNTIYF. CDR3 nucleotides: TGTGCCAGCTCACCACGTACTGCTAGGGGTGGAAACACCATATATTTT. Supplemented by reference TRBV18 and TRBJ1-3, the full variable domain reads NAGVMQNPRHLVRRRGQEARLRCSPMKGHSHVYWYRQLPEEGLKFMVYLQKENIIDESGMPKERFSAEFPKEGPSILRIQQVVRGDSAAYFCASSPRTARGGNTIYFGEGSWLTVV.

The rearrangement links TRBV6-5 to TRBJ1-3; possible D gene TRBD1, 5 bases. V lost 6 bases, J lost 0 bases, and 9 bases lay in between. This CDR3 is 14 amino acids long. Per the germline V gene, CDR1 is MNHEY and CDR2 is SVGAGI. The CDR3 sequence is CASRIGASGNTIYF. The CDR3 bases are TGTGCCAGCAGAATAGGGGCCTCTGGAAACACCATATATTTT.

The chain combines TRBV5-1 with TRBJ2-1; a weak D match, TRBD1 (6 bases). The CDR3 extends over 16 amino acids. The germline CDR1 and CDR2 sequences are SGHRS and YFSETQ. V gave up 2 bases and J gave up 0 bases, with 12 bases separating them. CDR3 nucleotide sequence: TGCGCCAGCAGCTTAACCGGGACAAGCTCCTACAATGAGCAGTTCTTC. Residues: CASSLTGTSSYNEQFF.

The J gene is TRBJ2-2, the V gene TRBV10-1; D perhaps matches TRBD2 (5 bases). Germline V lookup: CDR1 WNHNN, CDR2 SYGVQD (reference sequence). V gave up 7 bases and J gave up 8 bases, with 14 bases separating them. The CDR3 extends over 13 amino acids. The CDR3: CASTPWSGGELFF. CDR3 sequence (DNA): TGCGCCAGCACCCCGTGGAGCGGTGGGGAGCTGTTTTTT.

The V call is TRBV6-5, the J call TRBJ2-2; D remains unclear. The CDR3 is 14 amino acids. Trimming cost V 7 bases and J 6 bases, with 15 bases left between them. Germline CDR1 and CDR2: MNHEY and SVGAGI. This chain's CDR3 is CASNQAMVPGELFF. The CDR3 DNA is TGTGCCAGCAACCAAGCCATGGTCCCCGGGGAGCTGTTTTTT.

J is TRBJ1-4 and V is TRBV5-4, with D possibly TRBD1 on 5 matching bases. The CDR3 sequence is 15 residues long. The V and J ends lost 4 bases and 5 bases respectively, with 15 bases between them. Germline CDR1 reads SGHNT; CDR2 reads YYREEE (reference sequence). The CDR3 sequence: CASSPDGGGNEKLFF. DNA for the CDR3: TGTGCCAGCAGCCCCGACGGGGGGGGAAATGAAAAACTGTTTTTT.

The chain has TRBV3-1 (or the pseudogene TRBV3-2) and TRBJ2-5; no clear D. Germline assignment: CDR1 LGHDT and CDR2 YNNKEL (reference sequence). The CDR3 spans 14 residues. The germline V and J ends were trimmed by 0 bases and 2 bases, with 7 bases remaining between them. The CDR3 region is CASSQDSVQETQYF. CDR3 in DNA: TGTGCCAGCAGCCAAGATTCCGTTCAAGAGACCCAGTACTTC.

The V call is TRBV7-9, the J call TRBJ1-4; D is perhaps TRBD1 (5 bases). V was shortened by 1 base and J by 13 bases, with 13 bases between the two germline ends. This CDR3 has 13 amino acids. Germline V gives CDR1 SEHNR, CDR2 FQNEAQ (reference sequence). CDR3: CASSLGGDDRLFF. CDR3 in DNA: TGTGCCAGCAGCTTAGGGGGTGACGACAGACTGTTTTTT.

The chain carries TRBV20-1 and TRBJ1-2; 8 bases align to TRBD1. V shed 3 bases and J 7 bases; nucleotides not matched to a gene: 10. Per germline, CDR1 DFQATT and CDR2 SNEGSKA (reference sequence). CDR3 size: 14 residues. CDR3 DNA: TGCAGTGCTAGTGCGACAGGGGCATCGGGTGGCTACACCTTC. Amino acid sequence: CSASATGASGGYTF.

The chain recombines TRBV10-2 with TRBJ1-5; 7 bases line up with TRBD1. There are 15 residues in the CDR3. Germline CDR1 WSHSY, CDR2 SAAADI. The V gene end was trimmed by 10 bases and the J gene end by 6 bases; junction bases not matched to a gene: 15. CDR3 DNA: TGCGCCAACACTAAGACAGGGTTCCTAGGTCAGCCCCAGCATTTT. Translation gives CANTKTGFLGQPQHF.

This clone was observed a single time. The chain uses TRBV5-1 and TRBJ2-7; 8 bases are shared with TRBD1. The CDR3 length is 15 residues. Germline V gene lookup returns CDR1 SGHRS and CDR2 YFSETQ. Trimming took 6 bases from V and 6 from J; bases not matched to a gene: 14. The CDR3 region has the DNA TGCGCCAGCAACCTAAACGGACAGGGCGCCGGCGAGCAGTACTTC. This encodes CASNLNGQGAGEQYF. The variable domain in full, completed from reference TRBV5-1 and TRBJ2-7, reads KAGVTQTPRYLIKTRGQQVTLSCSPISGHRSVSWYQQTPGQGLQFLFEYFSETQRNKGNFPGRFSGRQFSNSRSEMNVSTLELGDSALYLCASNLNGQGAGEQYFGPGTRLTVT.

The V and J genes are TRBV24-1 and TRBJ2-3; 7 nucleotides match TRBD1. This CDR3 has 14 residues. V was pared by 9 bases and J by 0 bases, with 5 bases of the junction left unmatched. Germline values: CDR1 KGHDR, CDR2 SFDVKD. The CDR3 region has the DNA TGTGCCACCCAGTGGGGACAGAGCACAGATACGCAGTATTTT. Its protein is CATQWGQSTDTQYF.

This clone was seen a single time. V is TRBV5-1 and J is TRBJ2-3, with 8 nucleotides matching TRBD1. Germline V gives CDR1 SGHRS, CDR2 YFSETQ. Trimming took 1 base from V and 2 from J; bases not matched to a gene: 3. This CDR3 contains 15 residues. For the CDR3, the DNA is TGCGCCAGCAGCTTGTCGGGACAGGTCACAGATACGCAGTATTTT. Amino acid sequence: CASSLSGQVTDTQYF. Supplemented by reference TRBV5-1 and TRBJ2-3, the full variable domain reads KAGVTQTPRYLIKTRGQQVTLSCSPISGHRSVSWYQQTPGQGLQFLFEYFSETQRNKGNFPGRFSGRQFSNSRSEMNVSTLELGDSALYLCASSLSGQVTDTQYFGPGTRLTVL.

V is TRBV11-3 and J is TRBJ1-1; 9 nucleotides align to TRBD1. The germline V gene has CDR1 SGHNT and CDR2 YENEEA. The CDR3 covers 15 residues. V shed 5 bases and J 1 base; nucleotides not matched to a gene: 5. Written as DNA, the CDR3 is TGTGCCAGCAGCCAATCGGGACAGGGGAACACTGAAGCTTTCTTT. Its translation is CASSQSGQGNTEAFF.

The chain recombines TRBV24-1 with TRBJ2-7; no firm D call. With 4 bases removed from V and 3 bases from J, the gap between germline ends came to 9 bases. Germline CDR1 KGHDR, CDR2 SFDVKD. This CDR3 has 13 residues. The CDR3 region is CATSDAQIYEQYF. As DNA, the CDR3 is TGTGCCACCAGTGACGCACAGATCTACGAGCAGTACTTC.

The rearrangement links TRBV7-9 to TRBJ1-2, with no clear D. V was clipped by 4 bases and J by 6 bases, with 6 bases between them. CDR3 length equals 11 residues. Germline CDR1 reads SEHNR; CDR2 reads FQNEAQ (reference sequence). Here the CDR3 DNA reads TGTGCCAGCAGCTCGGGAGATGGCTACACCTTC. Translating gives CASSSGDGYTF.

The chain couples TRBV5-1 to TRBJ2-2, with D perhaps matching TRBD1 (5 bases). This CDR3 has 15 residues. In germline, CDR1 is SGHRS, CDR2 YFSETQ. The germline V and J ends were trimmed by 1 base and 4 bases, with 11 bases remaining between them. The CDR3 DNA sequence: TGCGCCAGCAGCTTGAACGTAGGGGTCACCGGGGAGCTGTTTTTT. It translates to CASSLNVGVTGELFF.

This clone was counted a single time. The chain carries TRBV6-5 and TRBJ2-7; the match to TRBD2 covers 8 bases. The CDR3 contains 14 residues. V gave up 5 bases and J gave up 4 bases; unmatched junction bases: 7. The germline gives CDR1 MNHEY, CDR2 SVGAGI. The CDR3 loop is CASSLLSGSYEQYF. CDR3 nucleotide sequence: TGTGCCAGCAGTCTATTAAGCGGGAGTTACGAGCAGTACTTC.